The 17 T cell receptor beta chains below come from one sample, sequenced in a study of graft-versus-host responses after intestinal transplantation. These receptors have no identified antigens. Here immunoSEQ multiplex PCR was the method, and the copy in TCRdb shows in-frame clones only, minus some. This sample carries 60,000 to 75,000 clones, more than 70% of them seen once, and the ten largest clones take approximately 2.7%. The sequencing used unstimulated CD8+ T cells sorted from spleen or lymph node cells, collected before intestinal transplant. These receptors were taken from a human donor who received an intestinal transplant.

V is TRBV27 and J is TRBJ1-6; maybe TRBD1 (6 bases). CDR1 and CDR2 (germline): MNHEY, SMNVEV (reference sequence). Trimming took off 5 bases at V and 7 bases at J, with 15 bases between the two ends. The CDR3 length is 15 residues. The CDR3 protein is CASSTNRVGNSPLHF. CDR3 DNA: TGTGCCAGCAGTACAAACAGGGTCGGGAATTCACCCCTCCACTTT.

The rearrangement uses TRBV19 and TRBJ2-7, with 7 positions matching TRBD2. This CDR3 spans 14 amino acids. V lost 3 bases and J lost 1; bases outside the gene matches: 3. Germline V gene lookup returns CDR1 LNHDA and CDR2 SQIVND (reference sequence). The CDR3 region is CASSIGGSSYEQYF. CDR3 nucleotide sequence: TGTGCCAGTAGTATCGGCGGGAGTTCCTACGAGCAGTACTTC.

The chain's CDR3 is CAISAGPTSSYNEQFF. In DNA, the CDR3 is TGTGCCATCTCAGCGGGGCCAACTAGCTCCTACAATGAGCAGTTCTTC. The J gene is TRBJ2-1, the V gene TRBV27; 7 bases match TRBD2. Unmatched junction bases numbered 12, after V lost 10 bases and J lost 0 bases. The CDR3 spans 16 residues. In germline, CDR1 is MNHEY, CDR2 SMNVEV (reference sequence).

This sequence joins TRBV5-1 and TRBJ2-1; TRBD2 agrees at 7 bases. Germline V lookup: CDR1 SGHRS, CDR2 YFSETQ. After removal of 2 bases from V and 3 bases from J, the junction contained 5 bases not matched to a gene. CDR3 length equals 15 residues. The chain's CDR3 is CASSFGLADYNEQFF. The CDR3, as DNA: TGCGCCAGCAGCTTCGGGCTAGCGGACTACAATGAGCAGTTCTTC. The whole variable domain, filled in from reference TRBV5-1 and TRBJ2-1, reads KAGVTQTPRYLIKTRGQQVTLSCSPISGHRSVSWYQQTPGQGLQFLFEYFSETQRNKGNFPGRFSGRQFSNSRSEMNVSTLELGDSALYLCASSFGLADYNEQFFGPGTRLTVL.

The chain employs TRBV5-6 and TRBJ2-7; D is perhaps TRBD2 (8 bases). Trimming shortened V by 6 bases and J by 7 bases, and 32 bases separated the two germline ends. The V gene's germline CDR1 is SGHDT and CDR2 YYEEEE. CDR3 size: 18 residues. CDR3 nucleotide sequence: TGTGCCAGCACCCTCGGGACAGCCTTGGGAGCGGGAGTCGATGAGCAGTACTTC. Amino acids: CASTLGTALGAGVDEQYF.

The V gene is TRBV7-9, the J gene TRBJ2-2; 7 bases are a match to TRBD1. This CDR3 comprises 15 residues. Germline CDR1 SEHNR, CDR2 FQNEAQ (reference sequence). Trimming removed 5 bases from V and 6 bases from J; junction bases left unmatched: 9. CDR3 coding DNA: TGTGCCAGCAGCAACACAGGGGTTGGGGCCGGGGAGCTGTTTTTT. Translating gives CASSNTGVGAGELFF. Full variable domain (rest looked up from reference TRBV7-9 and TRBJ2-2): DTGVSQNPRHKITKRGQNVTFRCDPISEHNRLYWYRQTLGQGPEFLTYFQNEAQLEKSRLLSDRFSAERPKGSFSTLEIQRTEQGDSAMYLCASSNTGVGAGELFFGEGSRLTVL.

The rearrangement uses TRBV14 and TRBJ2-7; 9 bases agree with TRBD1. Unmatched junction bases numbered 6, after V lost 0 bases and J lost 6 bases. Germline values: CDR1 SGHDN, CDR2 FVKESK. The CDR3 spans 15 residues. The CDR3 DNA sequence: TGTGCCAGCAGCCAAGATCGGGACAGGGAAGGCGAGCAGTACTTC. Translated, it gives CASSQDRDREGEQYF.

The chain combines TRBV10-2 with TRBJ2-7; D possibly corresponds to TRBD1 (5 bases). CDR3 length: 12 residues. The V end lost 5 bases, the J end lost 11 bases, and 16 bases lay between the germline ends. Germline V lookup: CDR1 WSHSY, CDR2 SAAADI. The CDR3, as DNA: TGCGCCAGCAGTCACCTCAGGGCGGCGAAGTACTTC. It specifies CASSHLRAAKYF.

The chain uses TRBV29-1 and TRBJ2-2; perhaps TRBD2 as D (5 bases). Trimming took 2 bases from V and 7 from J, leaving 11 bases between them. From germline, CDR1 is SQVTM and CDR2 ANQGSEA. The length of the CDR3 is 13 residues. The CDR3 sequence: CSVEKRVGGELFF. CDR3 nucleotide sequence: TGCAGCGTTGAAAAGAGGGTTGGCGGGGAGCTGTTTTTT.

About this clone: Its ends do not fully match the called genes, so a read error is possible. The chain couples TRBV14 to TRBJ2-7; 7 positions agree with TRBD1. The CDR3 loop spans 14 amino acids. Germline CDR1 SGHDN, CDR2 FVKESK. CDR3 loop: CASSVGQESCEQYF. CDR3 in DNA: TGTGCCAGCAGCGTCGGACAGGAGTCCTGCGAGCAGTACTTC.

The gene calls are TRBV27 and TRBJ2-1; maybe TRBD1 (6 bases). Germline V CDR1 and CDR2: MNHEY, SMNVEV (reference sequence). The CDR3 has 17 amino acids. Trimming left V 4 bases short and J 5 bases short, with 21 bases between. CDR3: CASSSILRDTTHNEQFF. Here the CDR3 DNA reads TGTGCCAGCAGTTCGATCCTCCGGGACACAACCCACAATGAGCAGTTCTTC.

The CDR3 sequence: CSAGGATGDTVDYGYTF. The CDR3 bases are TGCAGCGCTGGAGGGGCGACAGGGGACACGGTGGACTATGGCTACACCTTC. This chain uses TRBV29-1 with TRBJ1-2; 8 bases are shared with TRBD1. This CDR3 region has 17 residues. Per germline, CDR1 SQVTM and CDR2 ANQGSEA. V shed 7 bases and J 3 bases; nucleotides not matched to a gene: 19.

J is TRBJ2-3 and V is TRBV9, with D possibly TRBD2 on 6 matching bases. CDR3 length: 15 amino acids. Germline-derived CDR1 and CDR2 are SGDLS and YYNGEE. Trimming cost V 6 bases and J 4 bases, with 18 bases left between them. CDR3 coding DNA: TGTGCCAGCATCCCGGCGGGACCCGGGGCAGATACGCAGTATTTT. It translates to CASIPAGPGADTQYF.

The CDR3 sequence: CASRIWDRANYGYTF. In DNA, the CDR3 is TGTGCCAGCCGAATCTGGGACAGGGCGAACTATGGCTACACCTTC. This sequence joins TRBV2 and TRBJ1-2; 9 nucleotides align to TRBD1. Germline CDR1 reads SNHLY; CDR2 reads FYNNEI. V shed 8 bases, J shed 2 bases, and the junction held 9 bases outside the gene matches. This CDR3 comprises 15 residues.

The chain carries TRBV5-1 and TRBJ2-2, with a possible D match to TRBD2 (5 bases). V lost 1 base to trimming and J lost 2 bases, with 27 bases between them. The CDR3 totals 21 residues. Germline V gene lookup returns CDR1 SGHRS and CDR2 YFSETQ. For the CDR3, the DNA is TGCGCCAGCAGCTTGATAGTTTTTCCCCGGGGAAGGCCCCCTAACACCGGGGAGCTGTTTTTT. It yields the protein CASSLIVFPRGRPPNTGELFF.

The chain is built from TRBV6-5 and TRBJ2-1, with D perhaps TRBD2 (6 bases). Deletions cut 8 bases from V and 5 bases from J, with 16 bases between. From germline, CDR1 is MNHEY and CDR2 SVGAGI. CDR3 length: 14 residues. The CDR3 spells CASYRDLSHNEQFF. CDR3 nucleotide sequence: TGTGCCAGCTACCGGGACTTGTCCCACAATGAGCAGTTCTTC.

CDR3: CASSPLGTVVYEQYF. In nucleotides, the CDR3 is TGTGCCAGCAGCCCTCTTGGGACAGTTGTCTACGAGCAGTACTTC. This chain links TRBV7-8 with TRBJ2-7; 7 bases map to TRBD1. Trimming removed 5 bases from V and 3 bases from J; junction bases left unmatched: 10. This CDR3 has 15 residues. Per the germline V gene, CDR1 is SGHVS and CDR2 is FQNEAQ.